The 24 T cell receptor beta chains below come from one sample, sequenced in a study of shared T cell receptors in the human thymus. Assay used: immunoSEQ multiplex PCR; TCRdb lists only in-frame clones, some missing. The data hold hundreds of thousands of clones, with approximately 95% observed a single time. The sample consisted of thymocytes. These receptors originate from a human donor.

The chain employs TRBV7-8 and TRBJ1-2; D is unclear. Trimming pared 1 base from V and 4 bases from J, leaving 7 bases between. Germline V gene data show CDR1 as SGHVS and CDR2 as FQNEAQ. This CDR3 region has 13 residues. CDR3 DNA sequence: TGTGCCAGCAGCTTAGAAGCCGGCTATGGCTACACCTTC. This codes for CASSLEAGYGYTF.

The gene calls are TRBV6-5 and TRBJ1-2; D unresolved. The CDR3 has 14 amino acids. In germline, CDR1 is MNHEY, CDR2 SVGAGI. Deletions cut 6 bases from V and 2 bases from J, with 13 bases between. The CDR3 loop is CASSPSAGNYGYTF. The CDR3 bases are TGTGCCAGCAGCCCCTCTGCGGGAAACTATGGCTACACCTTC.

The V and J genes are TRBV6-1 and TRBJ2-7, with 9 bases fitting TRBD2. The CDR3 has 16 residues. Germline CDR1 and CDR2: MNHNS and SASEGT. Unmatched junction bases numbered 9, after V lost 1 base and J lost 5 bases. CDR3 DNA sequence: TGTGCCAGCAGTGAAGATAGGGCGGGAGGGATCCACGAGCAGTACTTC. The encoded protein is CASSEDRAGGIHEQYF.

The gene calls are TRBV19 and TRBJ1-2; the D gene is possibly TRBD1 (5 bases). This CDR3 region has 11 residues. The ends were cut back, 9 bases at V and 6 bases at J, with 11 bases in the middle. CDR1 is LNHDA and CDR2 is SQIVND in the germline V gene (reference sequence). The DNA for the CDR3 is TGTGCCAGCTCAGGGAAGGATGGCTACACCTTC. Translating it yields CASSGKDGYTF.

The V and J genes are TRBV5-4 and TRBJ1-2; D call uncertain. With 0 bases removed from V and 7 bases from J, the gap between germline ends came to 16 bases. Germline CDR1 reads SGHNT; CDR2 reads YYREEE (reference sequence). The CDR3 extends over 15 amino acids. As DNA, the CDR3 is TGTGCCAGCAGCTTGGATCGGCACAGCCCTACTGGCTACACCTTC. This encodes CASSLDRHSPTGYTF.

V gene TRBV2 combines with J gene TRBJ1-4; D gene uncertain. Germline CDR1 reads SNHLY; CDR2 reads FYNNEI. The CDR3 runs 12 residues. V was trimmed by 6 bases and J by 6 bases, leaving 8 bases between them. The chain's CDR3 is CASRQDDEKLFF. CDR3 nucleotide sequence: TGTGCCAGCAGGCAGGACGATGAAAAACTGTTTTTT.

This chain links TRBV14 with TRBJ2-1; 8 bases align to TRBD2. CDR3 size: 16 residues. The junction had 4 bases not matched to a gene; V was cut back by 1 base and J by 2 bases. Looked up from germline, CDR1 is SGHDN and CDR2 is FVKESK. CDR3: CASSQGASGPYNEQFF. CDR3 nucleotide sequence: TGTGCCAGCAGCCAAGGTGCTAGCGGGCCCTACAATGAGCAGTTCTTC.

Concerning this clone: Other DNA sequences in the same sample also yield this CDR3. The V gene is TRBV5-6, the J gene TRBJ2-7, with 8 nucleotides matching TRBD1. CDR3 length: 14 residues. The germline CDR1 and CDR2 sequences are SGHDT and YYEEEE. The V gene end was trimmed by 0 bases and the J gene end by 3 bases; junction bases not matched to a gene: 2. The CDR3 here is CASSLEGQDYEQYF. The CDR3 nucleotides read TGTGCCAGCAGCTTGGAGGGACAGGACTACGAGCAGTACTTC.

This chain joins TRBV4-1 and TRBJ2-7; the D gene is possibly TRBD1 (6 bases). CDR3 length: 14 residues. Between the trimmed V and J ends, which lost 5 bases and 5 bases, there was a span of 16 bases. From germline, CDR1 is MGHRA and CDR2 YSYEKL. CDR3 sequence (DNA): TGCGCCAGCAGCGTACAGGGTCCTTGCGACGAGCAGTACTTC. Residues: CASSVQGPCDEQYF.

The CDR3 reads CASSRGLAGGWGSYNEQFF. CDR3 nucleotides: TGTGCCAGCAGTCGTGGACTAGCGGGAGGGTGGGGCTCCTACAATGAGCAGTTCTTC. V is TRBV28 and J is TRBJ2-1; TRBD2 matches at 15 bases. CDR1 and CDR2 from the germline V gene are MDHEN and SYDVKM. The V and J ends lost 5 bases and 0 bases, in that order; junction bases with no gene match: 8. This CDR3 comprises 19 residues.

CDR3 in amino acids: CASSRRGGPYEQYF. The CDR3 nucleotides read TGTGCCAGCAGCCGCCGTGGAGGGCCTTACGAGCAGTACTTC. This sequence joins TRBV7-2 and TRBJ2-7, with D possibly being TRBD2 (6 bases). CDR1 and CDR2 from the germline V gene are SGHTA and FQGNSA. The V gene lost 5 bases and the J gene lost 4 bases, with 15 bases spanning the gap. The CDR3 contains 14 residues.

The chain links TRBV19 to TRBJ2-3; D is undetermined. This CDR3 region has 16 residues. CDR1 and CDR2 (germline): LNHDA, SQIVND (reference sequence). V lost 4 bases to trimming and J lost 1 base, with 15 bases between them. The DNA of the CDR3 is TGTGCCAGTAGTAACACCCGACCCGCCCGCACAGATACGCAGTATTTT. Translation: CASSNTRPARTDTQYF.

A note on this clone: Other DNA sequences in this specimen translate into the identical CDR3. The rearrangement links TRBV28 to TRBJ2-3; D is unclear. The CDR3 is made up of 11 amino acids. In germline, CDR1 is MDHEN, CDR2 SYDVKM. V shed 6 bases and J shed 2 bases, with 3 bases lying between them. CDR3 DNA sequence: TGTGCCAGCAGCGTCACAGATACGCAGTATTTT. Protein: CASSVTDTQYF.

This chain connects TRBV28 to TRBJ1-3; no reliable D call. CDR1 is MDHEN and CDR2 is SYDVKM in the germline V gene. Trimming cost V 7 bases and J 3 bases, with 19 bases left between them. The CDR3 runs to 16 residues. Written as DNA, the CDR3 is TGTGCCAGCAATACCCTTAAACAGCCGATTGGAAACACCATATATTTT. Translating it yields CASNTLKQPIGNTIYF.

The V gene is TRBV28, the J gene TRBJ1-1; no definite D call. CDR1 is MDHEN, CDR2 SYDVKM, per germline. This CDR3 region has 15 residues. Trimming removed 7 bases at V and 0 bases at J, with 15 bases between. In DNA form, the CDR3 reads TGTGCCAGCACCGAAGGGCCGGGGATGAACACTGAAGCTTTCTTT. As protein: CASTEGPGMNTEAFF.

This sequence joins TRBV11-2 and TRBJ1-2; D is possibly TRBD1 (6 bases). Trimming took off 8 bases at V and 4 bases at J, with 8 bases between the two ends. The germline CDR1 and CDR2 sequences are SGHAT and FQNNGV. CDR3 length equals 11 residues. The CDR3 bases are TGTGCCAGCGGGGGCCCCTATGGCTACACCTTC. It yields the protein CASGGPYGYTF. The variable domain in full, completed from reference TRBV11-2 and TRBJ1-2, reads EAGVAQSPRYKIIEKRQSVAFWCNPISGHATLYWYQQILGQGPKLLIQFQNNGVVDDSQLPKDRFSAERLKGVDSTLKIQPAKLEDSAVYLCASGGPYGYTFGSGTRLTVV.

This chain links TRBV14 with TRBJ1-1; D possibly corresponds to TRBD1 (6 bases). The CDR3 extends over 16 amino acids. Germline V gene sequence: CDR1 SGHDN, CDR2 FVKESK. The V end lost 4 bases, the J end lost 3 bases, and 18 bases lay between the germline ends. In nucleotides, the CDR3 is TGTGCCAGCAGCCTGGTAACAGGGTTCGGGGACACTGAAGCTTTCTTT. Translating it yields CASSLVTGFGDTEAFF.

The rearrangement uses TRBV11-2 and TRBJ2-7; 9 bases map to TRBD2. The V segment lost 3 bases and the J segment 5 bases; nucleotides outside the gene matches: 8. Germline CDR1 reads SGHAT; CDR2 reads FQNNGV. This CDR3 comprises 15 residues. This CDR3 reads CASSFIAGEANEQYF. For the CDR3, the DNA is TGTGCCAGCAGCTTTATAGCGGGAGAAGCAAACGAGCAGTACTTC.

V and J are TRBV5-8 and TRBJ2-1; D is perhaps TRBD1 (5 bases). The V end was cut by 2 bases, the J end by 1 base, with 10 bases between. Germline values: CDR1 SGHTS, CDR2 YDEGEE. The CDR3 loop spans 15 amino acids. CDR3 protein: CASSFRGRSYNEQFF. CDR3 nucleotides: TGTGCCAGCAGCTTTAGGGGTAGGTCCTACAATGAGCAGTTCTTC.

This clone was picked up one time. The CDR3 sequence: CASSLNDRPGVDTEAFF. CDR3 nucleotide sequence: TGTGCCAGCAGTCTGAACGACAGGCCAGGTGTCGACACTGAAGCTTTCTTT. The chain recombines TRBV27 with TRBJ1-1; D might be TRBD1 (6 bases). Between the trimmed V and J ends, which lost 5 bases and 3 bases, there was a span of 22 bases. The CDR3 is 17 amino acids. Germline CDR1 MNHEY, CDR2 SMNVEV (reference sequence).

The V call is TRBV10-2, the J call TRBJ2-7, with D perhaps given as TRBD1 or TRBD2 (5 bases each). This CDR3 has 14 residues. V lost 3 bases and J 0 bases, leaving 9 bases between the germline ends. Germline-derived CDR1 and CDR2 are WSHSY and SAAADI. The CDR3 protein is CASSDLGDSYEQYF. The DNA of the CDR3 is TGCGCCAGCAGTGACCTGGGGGACTCCTACGAGCAGTACTTC.

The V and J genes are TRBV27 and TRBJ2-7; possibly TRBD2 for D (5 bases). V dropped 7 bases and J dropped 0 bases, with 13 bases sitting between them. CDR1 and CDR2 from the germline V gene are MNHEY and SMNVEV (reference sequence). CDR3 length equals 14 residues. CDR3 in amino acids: CASNIRGPSYEQYF. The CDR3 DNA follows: TGTGCCAGCAATATACGGGGTCCCTCCTACGAGCAGTACTTC.

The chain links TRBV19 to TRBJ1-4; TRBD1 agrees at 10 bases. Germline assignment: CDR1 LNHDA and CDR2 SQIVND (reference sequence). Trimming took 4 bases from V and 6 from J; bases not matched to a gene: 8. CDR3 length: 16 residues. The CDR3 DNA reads TGTGCCAGTAGTACTCCCCGACAGGGGGCGGATGAAAAACTGTTTTTT. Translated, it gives CASSTPRQGADEKLFF.

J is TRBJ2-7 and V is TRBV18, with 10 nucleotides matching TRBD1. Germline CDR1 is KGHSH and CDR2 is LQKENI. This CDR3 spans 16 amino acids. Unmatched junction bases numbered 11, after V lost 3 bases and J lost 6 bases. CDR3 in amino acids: CASSPPGQGPPGEQYF. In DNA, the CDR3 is TGTGCCAGCTCACCTCCGGGACAGGGGCCTCCGGGCGAGCAGTACTTC.